This T cell receptor beta chain was recorded in a study of lymphopenia after photon versus proton radiotherapy. Notes on the study in general: Oligoclonal CD8+ Temra expansion after nadir drove photon patients' diversity drop. Photon-treated patients lost naive T cells and TCR diversity; proton-treated stayed stable. Post-nadir TCR diversity decline inversely tracked overall survival among those who died.

V was shortened by 3 bases and J by 4 bases, with 18 bases between the two germline ends. Germline V CDR1 and CDR2: MGHRA, YSYEKL. This CDR3 spans 16 amino acids. Notes on this clone: Its cognate antigen is unknown.

Only in-frame clones appear in the TCRdb table, and some are missing; sequencing was by immunoSEQ multiplex PCR. The sample consists of approximately 91,000 clones, 65% to 85% of them appearing once. This clonotype originated in a man aged 55 to 70 with pancreatic cancer. The chain carries TRBV4-1 and TRBJ1-2, with D tentatively TRBD1 (5 bases). The sample was peripheral blood, taken from a patient treated with proton-based radiotherapy. The CDR3 DNA is TGCGCCAGCAGCCACCCCTTACGGGGCGAGGGCTATGGCTACACCTTC. Translation: CASSHPLRGEGYGYTF.